This entry concerns a single T cell receptor (beta chain). This sample was included in a study of blood T cell repertoires in COVID-19. Method: immunoSEQ multiplex PCR; TCRdb's copy keeps in-frame clones and lacks some. The data show some 74,000 clones, 70% to 90% seen once. V lost 5 bases, J lost 0 bases, and 8 bases stayed unmatched. The length of the CDR3 is 16 residues. From germline, CDR1 is SGHDN and CDR2 FVKESK. V is TRBV14 and J is TRBJ2-3; 7 positions match TRBD1. Source material: peripheral blood. The receptor was isolated from a man in his fifties or sixties with acute or convalescent COVID-19. The chain's CDR3 is CASSIRQGKSTDTQYF. The CDR3, as DNA: TGTGCCAGCAGCATCAGACAGGGAAAGAGCACAGATACGCAGTATTTT.